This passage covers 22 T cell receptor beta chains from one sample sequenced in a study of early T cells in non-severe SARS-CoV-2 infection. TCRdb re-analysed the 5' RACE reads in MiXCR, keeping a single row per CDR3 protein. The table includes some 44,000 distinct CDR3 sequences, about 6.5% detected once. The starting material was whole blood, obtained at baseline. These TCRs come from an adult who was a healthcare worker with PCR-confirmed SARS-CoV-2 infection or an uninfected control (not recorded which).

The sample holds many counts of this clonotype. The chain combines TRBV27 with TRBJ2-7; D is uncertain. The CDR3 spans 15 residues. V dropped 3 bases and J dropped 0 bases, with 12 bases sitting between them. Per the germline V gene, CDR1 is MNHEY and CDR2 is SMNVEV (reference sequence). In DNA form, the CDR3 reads TGTGCCAGCAGTTTGTCCATTCTGAGCTCCTACGAGCAGTACTTC. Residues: CASSLSILSSYEQYF.

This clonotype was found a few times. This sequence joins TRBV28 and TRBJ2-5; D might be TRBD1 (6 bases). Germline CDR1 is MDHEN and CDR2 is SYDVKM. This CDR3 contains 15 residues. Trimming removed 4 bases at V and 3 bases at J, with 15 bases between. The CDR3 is CASSSPAGEKETQYF. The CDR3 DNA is TGTGCCAGCAGTTCCCCGGCAGGGGAGAAAGAGACCCAGTACTTC.

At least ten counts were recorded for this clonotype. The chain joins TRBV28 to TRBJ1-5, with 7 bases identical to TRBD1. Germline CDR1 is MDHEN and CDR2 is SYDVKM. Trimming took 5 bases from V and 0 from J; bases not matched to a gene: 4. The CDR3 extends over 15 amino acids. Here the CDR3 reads CASSPTGSSNQPQHF. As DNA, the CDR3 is TGTGCCAGCAGTCCGACAGGGAGTAGCAATCAGCCCCAGCATTTT.

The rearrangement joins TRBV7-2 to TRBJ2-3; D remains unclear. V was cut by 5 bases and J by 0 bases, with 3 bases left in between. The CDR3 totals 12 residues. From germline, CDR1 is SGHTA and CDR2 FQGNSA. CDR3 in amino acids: CASSPSTDTQYF. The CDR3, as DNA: TGTGCCAGCAGCCCCAGCACAGATACGCAGTATTTT. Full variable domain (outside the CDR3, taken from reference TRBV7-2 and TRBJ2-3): GAGVSQSPSNKVTEKGKDVELRCDPISGHTALYWYRQSLGQGLEFLIYFQGNSAPDKSGLPSDRFSAERTGGSVSTLTIQRTQQEDSAVYLCASSPSTDTQYFGPGTRLTVL.

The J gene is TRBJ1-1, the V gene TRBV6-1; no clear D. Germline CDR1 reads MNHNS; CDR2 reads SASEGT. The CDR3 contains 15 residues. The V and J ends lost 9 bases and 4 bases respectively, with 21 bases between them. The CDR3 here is CASQKTVSSGTEAFF. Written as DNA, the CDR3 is TGTGCCAGTCAGAAGACGGTATCATCTGGCACTGAAGCTTTCTTT.

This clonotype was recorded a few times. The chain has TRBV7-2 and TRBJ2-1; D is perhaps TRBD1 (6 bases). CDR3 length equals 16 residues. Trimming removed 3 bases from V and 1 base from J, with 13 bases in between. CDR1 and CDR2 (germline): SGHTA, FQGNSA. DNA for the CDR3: TGTGCCAGCAGCTTCTCGGGACAAAGGTCCTACAATGAGCAGTTCTTC. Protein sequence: CASSFSGQRSYNEQFF.

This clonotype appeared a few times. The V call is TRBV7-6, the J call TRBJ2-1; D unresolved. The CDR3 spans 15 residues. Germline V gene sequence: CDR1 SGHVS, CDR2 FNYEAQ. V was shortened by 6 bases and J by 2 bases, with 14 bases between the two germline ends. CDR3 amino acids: CASSPDVGTYNEQFF. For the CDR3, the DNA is TGTGCCAGCAGTCCGGACGTGGGAACCTACAATGAGCAGTTCTTC.

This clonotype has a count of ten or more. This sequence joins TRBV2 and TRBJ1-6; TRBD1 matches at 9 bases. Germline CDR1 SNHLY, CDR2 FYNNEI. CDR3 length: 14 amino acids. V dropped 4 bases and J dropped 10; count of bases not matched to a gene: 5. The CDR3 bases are TGTGCCAGCAGTGGGACAGGGGAAAGGTCACCCCTCCACTTT. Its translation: CASSGTGERSPLHF.

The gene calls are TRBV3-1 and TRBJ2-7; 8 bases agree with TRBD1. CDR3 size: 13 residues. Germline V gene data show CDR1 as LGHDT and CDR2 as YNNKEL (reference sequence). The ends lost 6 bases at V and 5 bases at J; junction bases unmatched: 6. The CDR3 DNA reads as TGTGCCAGCAGACCAGCAGGGGGCAACGAGCAGTACTTC. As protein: CASRPAGGNEQYF.

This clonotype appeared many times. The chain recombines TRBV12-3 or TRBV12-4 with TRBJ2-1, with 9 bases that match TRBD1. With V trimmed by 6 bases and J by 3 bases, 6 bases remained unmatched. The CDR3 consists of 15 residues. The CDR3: CASRPPGQGYNEQFF. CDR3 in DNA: TGTGCCAGCAGGCCTCCGGGACAGGGCTACAATGAGCAGTTCTTC.

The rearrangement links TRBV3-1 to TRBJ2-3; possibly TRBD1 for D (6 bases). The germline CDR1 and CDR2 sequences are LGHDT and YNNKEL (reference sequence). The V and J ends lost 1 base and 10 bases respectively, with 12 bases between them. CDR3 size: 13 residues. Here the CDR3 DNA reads TGTGCCAGCAGCCAAGGAGGGGGATCACCGCAGTATTTT. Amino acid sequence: CASSQGGGSPQYF.

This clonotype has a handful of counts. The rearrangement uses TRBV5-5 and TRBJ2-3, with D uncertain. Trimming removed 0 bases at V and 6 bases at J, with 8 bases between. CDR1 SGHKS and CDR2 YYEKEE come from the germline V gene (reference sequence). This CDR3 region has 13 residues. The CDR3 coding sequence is TGTGCCAGCAGCTTGGGGCCCACGGATACGCAGTATTTT. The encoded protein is CASSLGPTDTQYF. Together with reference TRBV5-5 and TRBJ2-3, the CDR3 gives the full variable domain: DAGVTQSPTHLIKTRGQQVTLRCSPISGHKSVSWYQQVLGQGPQFIFQYYEKEERGRGNFPDRFSARQFPNYSSELNVNALLLGDSALYLCASSLGPTDTQYFGPGTRLTVL.

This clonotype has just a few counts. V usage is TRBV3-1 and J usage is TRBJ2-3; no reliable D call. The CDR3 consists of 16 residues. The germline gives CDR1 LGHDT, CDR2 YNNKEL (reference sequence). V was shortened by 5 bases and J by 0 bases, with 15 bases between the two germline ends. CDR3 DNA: TGTGCCAGCAGCTCGTACGCCATTGAGAGCACAGATACGCAGTATTTT. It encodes CASSSYAIESTDTQYF.

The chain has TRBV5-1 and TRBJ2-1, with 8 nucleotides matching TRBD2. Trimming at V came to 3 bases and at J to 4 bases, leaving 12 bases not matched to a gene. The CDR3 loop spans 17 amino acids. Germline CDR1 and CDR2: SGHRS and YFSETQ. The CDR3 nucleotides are TGCGCCAGCAGCTACCGAAGGAGCGGGGGACCTTACAATGAGCAGTTCTTC. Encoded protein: CASSYRRSGGPYNEQFF.

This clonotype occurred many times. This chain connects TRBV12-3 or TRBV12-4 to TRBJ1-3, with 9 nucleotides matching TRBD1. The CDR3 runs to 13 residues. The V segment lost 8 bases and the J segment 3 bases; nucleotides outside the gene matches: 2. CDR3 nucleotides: TGTGCCAGCTGGGACAGGGATGGAAACACCATATATTTT. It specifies CASWDRDGNTIYF.

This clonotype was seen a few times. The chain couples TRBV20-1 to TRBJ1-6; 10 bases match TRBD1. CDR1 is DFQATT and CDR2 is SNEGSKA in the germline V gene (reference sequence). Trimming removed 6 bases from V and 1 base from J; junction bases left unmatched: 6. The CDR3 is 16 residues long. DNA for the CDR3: TGCAGTGCAAATGGACAGGGGGGGTCCTATAATTCACCCCTCCACTTT. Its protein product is CSANGQGGSYNSPLHF.

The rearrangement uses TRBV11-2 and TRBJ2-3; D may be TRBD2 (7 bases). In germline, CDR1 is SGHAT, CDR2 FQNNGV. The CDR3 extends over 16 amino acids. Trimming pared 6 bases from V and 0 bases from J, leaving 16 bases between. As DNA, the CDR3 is TGTGCCAGCAGATCCCGGGGGGCCTCTAGCACAGATACGCAGTATTTT. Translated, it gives CASRSRGASSTDTQYF.

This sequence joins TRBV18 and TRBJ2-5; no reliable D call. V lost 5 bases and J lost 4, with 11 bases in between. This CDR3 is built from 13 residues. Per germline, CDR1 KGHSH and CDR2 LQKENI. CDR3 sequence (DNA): TGTGCCAGCTCATCTACACCTCGAGAGACCCAGTACTTC. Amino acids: CASSSTPRETQYF.

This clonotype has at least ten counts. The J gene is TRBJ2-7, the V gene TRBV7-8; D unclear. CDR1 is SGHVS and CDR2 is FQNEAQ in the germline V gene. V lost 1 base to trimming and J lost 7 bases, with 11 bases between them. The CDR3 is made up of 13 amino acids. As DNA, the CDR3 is TGTGCCAGCAGCTTAGTTAAGTCCGGAGAGCAGTACTTC. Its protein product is CASSLVKSGEQYF.

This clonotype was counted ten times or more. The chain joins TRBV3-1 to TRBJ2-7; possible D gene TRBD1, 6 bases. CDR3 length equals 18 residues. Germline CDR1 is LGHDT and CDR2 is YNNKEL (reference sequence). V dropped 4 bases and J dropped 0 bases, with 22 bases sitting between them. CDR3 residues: CASSRSTDSLRSSYEQYF. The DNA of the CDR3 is TGTGCCAGCAGCCGATCCACGGACAGTCTACGGAGCTCCTACGAGCAGTACTTC.

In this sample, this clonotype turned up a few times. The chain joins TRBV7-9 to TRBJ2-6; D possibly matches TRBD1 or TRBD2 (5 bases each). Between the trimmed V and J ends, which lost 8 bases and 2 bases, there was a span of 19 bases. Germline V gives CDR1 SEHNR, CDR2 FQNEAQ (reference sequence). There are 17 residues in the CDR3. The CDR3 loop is CASAYGTAGPGANVLTF. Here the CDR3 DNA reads TGTGCCAGCGCGTACGGGACGGCTGGACCTGGGGCCAACGTCCTGACTTTC.

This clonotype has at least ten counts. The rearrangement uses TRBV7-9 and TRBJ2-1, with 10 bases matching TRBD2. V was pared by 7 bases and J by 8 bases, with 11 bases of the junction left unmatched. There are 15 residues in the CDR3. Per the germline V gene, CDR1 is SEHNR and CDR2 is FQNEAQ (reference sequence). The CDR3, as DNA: TGTGCCAGCACCCCCCCAGCGGGGGGGCCCGATGAGCAGTTCTTC. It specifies CASTPPAGGPDEQFF. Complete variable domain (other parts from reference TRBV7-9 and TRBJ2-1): DTGVSQNPRHKITKRGQNVTFRCDPISEHNRLYWYRQTLGQGPEFLTYFQNEAQLEKSRLLSDRFSAERPKGSFSTLEIQRTEQGDSAMYLCASTPPAGGPDEQFFGPGTRLTVL.